This T cell receptor beta chain was profiled in a study of blood T cell repertoires in COVID-19. Adults between about 18 and 89 years of age took part from some 25 US areas. Participant-reported clinical history was the basis for cohort assignment. Repertoires were generated with immunoSEQ multiplex PCR, while TCRdb's copy carries only in-frame clones and drops some. The table records about 500,000 clones, roughly 87% of them present only once. This CDR3 is built from 15 residues. Unmatched junction bases numbered 4, after V lost 3 bases and J lost 8 bases. Per germline, CDR1 MGHRA and CDR2 YSYEKL. The receptor was derived from a woman between 18 and 30 years old who had recovered from COVID-19. The V and J genes are TRBV4-1 and TRBJ1-4; 12 nucleotides line up with TRBD1. Sequencing was carried out using PBMCs or T cells enriched from blood (not recorded which). For the CDR3, the DNA is TGCGCCAGCAGCCAGGGACAGGGGGCCGGGGAAAAACTGTTTTTT. Protein sequence: CASSQGQGAGEKLFF.